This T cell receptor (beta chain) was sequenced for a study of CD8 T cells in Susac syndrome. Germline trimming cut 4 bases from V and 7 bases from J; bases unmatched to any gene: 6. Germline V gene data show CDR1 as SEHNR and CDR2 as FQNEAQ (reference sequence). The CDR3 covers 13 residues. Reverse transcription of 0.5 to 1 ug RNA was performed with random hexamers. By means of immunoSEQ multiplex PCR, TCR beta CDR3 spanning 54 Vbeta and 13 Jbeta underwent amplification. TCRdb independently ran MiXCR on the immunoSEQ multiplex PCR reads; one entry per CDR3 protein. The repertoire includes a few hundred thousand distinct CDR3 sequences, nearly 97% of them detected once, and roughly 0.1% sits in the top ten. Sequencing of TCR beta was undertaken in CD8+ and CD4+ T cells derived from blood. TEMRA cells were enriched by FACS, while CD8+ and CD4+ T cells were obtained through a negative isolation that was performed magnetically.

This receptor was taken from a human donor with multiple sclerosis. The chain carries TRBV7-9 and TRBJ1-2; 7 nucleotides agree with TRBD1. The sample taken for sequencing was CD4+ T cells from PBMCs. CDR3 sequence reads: CASSSDRELGYTF. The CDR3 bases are TGTGCCAGCAGCTCCGACAGGGAGCTTGGCTACACCTTC.